This T cell receptor beta chain was identified in a study of blood T cells in healthy people across ages. Researchers collected 9.5 to 10 milliliters of peripheral blood from every single donor. Trimming took 5 bases from V and 15 from J; bases not matched to a gene: 17. The CDR3 sequence is 15 residues long. Using a J-beta primer mix together with a sample-barcoded 5' primer, a second PCR was run for about 6 to 11 cycles. Each cDNA molecule, via a template-switch adaptor with 12 random nucleotides, was tagged. TCRdb reanalysed the 5' RACE reads using MiXCR and keeps one entry per CDR3 protein. The repertoire holds 650,000 to 1,000,000 distinct CDR3 sequences, with under 40% as singletons.

This sequence originates from a man aged 18-30 years in good health. This sequence joins TRBV12-3 or TRBV12-4 and TRBJ2-1; 9 bases map to TRBD1. The source material was blood. The CDR3 DNA reads as TGTGCCAGCAGTCTGGGACAGGGCCCCGCGAGGAGCCTGTTCTTC. Amino acids: CASSLGQGPARSLFF.